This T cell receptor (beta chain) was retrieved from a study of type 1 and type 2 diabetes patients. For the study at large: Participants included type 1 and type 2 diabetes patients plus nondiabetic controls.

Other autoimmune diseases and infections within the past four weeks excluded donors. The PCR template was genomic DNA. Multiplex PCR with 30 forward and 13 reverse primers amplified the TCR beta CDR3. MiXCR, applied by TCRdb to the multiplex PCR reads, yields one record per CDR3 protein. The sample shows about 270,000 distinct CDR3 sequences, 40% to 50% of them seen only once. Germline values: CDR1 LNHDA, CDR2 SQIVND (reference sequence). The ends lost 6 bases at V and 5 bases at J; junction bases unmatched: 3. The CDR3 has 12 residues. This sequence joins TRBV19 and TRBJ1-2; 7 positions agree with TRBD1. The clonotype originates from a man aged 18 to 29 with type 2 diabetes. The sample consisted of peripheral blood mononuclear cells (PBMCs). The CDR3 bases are TGTGCCAGTAGGGACAGGATTTATGGCTACACCTTC. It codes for CASRDRIYGYTF. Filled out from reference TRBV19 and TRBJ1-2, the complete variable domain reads DGGITQSPKYLFRKEGQNVTLSCEQNLNHDAMYWYRQDPGQGLRLIYYSQIVNDFQKGDIAEGYSVSREKKESFPLTVTSAQKNPTAFYLCASRDRIYGYTFGSGTRLTVV.